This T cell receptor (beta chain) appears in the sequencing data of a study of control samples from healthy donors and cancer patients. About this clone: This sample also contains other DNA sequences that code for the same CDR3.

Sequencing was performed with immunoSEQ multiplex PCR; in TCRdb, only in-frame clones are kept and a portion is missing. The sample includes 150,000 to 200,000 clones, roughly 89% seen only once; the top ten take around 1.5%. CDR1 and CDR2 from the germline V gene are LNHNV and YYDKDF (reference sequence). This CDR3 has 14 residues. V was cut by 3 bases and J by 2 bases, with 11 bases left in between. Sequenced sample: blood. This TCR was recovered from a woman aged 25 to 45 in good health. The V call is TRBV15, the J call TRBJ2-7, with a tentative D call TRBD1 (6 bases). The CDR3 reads CATSRGAGTYEQYF. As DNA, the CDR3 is TGTGCCACCAGCAGGGGGGCAGGAACCTACGAGCAGTACTTC.